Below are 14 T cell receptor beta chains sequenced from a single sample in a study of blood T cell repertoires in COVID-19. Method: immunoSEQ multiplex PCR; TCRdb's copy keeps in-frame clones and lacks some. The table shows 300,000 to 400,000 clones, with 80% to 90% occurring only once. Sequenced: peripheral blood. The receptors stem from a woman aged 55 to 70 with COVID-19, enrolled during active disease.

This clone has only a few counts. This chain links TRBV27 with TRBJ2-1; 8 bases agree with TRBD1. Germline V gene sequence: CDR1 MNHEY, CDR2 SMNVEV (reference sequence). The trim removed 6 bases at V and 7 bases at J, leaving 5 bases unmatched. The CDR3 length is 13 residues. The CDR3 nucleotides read TGTGCCAGCAGAGGGACAGGCAGGAATGAGCAGTTCTTC. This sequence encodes CASRGTGRNEQFF.

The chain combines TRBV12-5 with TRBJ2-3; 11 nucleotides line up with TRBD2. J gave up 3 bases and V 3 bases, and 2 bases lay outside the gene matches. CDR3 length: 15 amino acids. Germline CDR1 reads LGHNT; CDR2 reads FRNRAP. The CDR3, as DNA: TGTGCTAGTGGTTTTAGCGGGGGGGCGACAGATACGCAGTATTTT. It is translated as CASGFSGGATDTQYF.

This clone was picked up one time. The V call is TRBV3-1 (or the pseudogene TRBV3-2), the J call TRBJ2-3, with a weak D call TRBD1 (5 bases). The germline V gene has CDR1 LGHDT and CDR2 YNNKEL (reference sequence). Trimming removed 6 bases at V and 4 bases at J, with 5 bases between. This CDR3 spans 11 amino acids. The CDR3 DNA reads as TGTGCCAGCAGGGGGCCAGATACGCAGTATTTT. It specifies CASRGPDTQYF.

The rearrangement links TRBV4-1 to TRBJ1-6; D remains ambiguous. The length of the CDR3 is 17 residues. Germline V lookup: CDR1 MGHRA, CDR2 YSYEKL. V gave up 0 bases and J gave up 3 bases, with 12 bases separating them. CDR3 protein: CASSQDHGRHYNSPLHF. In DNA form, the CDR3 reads TGCGCCAGCAGCCAAGATCACGGCAGACACTATAATTCACCCCTCCACTTT.

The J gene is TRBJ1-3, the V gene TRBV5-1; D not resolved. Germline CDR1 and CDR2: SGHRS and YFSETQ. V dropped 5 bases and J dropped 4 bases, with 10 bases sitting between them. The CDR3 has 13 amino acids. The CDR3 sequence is CASSQDRGNTIYF. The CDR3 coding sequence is TGCGCCAGCAGTCAGGATAGGGGAAACACCATATATTTT.

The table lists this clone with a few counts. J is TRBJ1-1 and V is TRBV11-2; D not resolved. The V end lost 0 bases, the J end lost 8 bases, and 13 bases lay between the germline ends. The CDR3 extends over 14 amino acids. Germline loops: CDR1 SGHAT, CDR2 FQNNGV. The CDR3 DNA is TGTGCCAGCAGCTTAGATCATTACGCGGGCGAAGCTTTCTTT. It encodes CASSLDHYAGEAFF.

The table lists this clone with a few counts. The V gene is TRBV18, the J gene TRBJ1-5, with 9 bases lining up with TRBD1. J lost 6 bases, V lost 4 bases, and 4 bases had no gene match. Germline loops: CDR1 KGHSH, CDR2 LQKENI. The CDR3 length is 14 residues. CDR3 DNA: TGTGCCAGCTCACAGAACAGGGGGCCTCAGCCCCAGCATTTT. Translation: CASSQNRGPQPQHF.

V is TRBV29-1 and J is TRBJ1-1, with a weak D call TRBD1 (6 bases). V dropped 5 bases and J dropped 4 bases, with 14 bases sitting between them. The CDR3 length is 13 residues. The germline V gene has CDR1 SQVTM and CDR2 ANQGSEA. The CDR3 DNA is TGCAGCGTTCCCCTTCGGGGGGCCACTGAAGCTTTCTTT. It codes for CSVPLRGATEAFF.

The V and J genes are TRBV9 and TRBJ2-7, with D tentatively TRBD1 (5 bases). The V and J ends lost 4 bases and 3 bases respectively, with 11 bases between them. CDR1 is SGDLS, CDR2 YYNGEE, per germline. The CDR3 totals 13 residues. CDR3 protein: CASSHDSFYEQYF. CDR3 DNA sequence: TGTGCCAGCAGCCACGACAGCTTCTACGAGCAGTACTTC.

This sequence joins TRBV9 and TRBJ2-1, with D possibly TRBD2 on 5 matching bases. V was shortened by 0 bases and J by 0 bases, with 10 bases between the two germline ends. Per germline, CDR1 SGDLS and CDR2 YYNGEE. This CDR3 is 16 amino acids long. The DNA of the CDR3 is TGTGCCAGCAGCGTAGTCCCGGACTCCTCCTACAATGAGCAGTTCTTC. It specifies CASSVVPDSSYNEQFF.

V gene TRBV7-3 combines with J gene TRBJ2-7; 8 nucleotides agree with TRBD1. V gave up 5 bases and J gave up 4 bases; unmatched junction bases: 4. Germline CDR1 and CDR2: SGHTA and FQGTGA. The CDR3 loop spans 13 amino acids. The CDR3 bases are TGTGCCAGCAGCCGTGGACAGGGTTACGAGCAGTACTTC. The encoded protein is CASSRGQGYEQYF.

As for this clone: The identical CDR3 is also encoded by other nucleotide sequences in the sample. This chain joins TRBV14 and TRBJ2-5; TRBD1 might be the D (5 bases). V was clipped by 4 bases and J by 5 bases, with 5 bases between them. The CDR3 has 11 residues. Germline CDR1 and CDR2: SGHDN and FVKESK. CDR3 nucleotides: TGTGCCAGCAGCCCAGGGGAGACCCAGTACTTC. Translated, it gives CASSPGETQYF.

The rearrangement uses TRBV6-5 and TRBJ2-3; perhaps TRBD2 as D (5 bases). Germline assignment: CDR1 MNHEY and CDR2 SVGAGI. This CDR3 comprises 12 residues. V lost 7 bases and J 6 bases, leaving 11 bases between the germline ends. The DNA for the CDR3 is TGTGCCAGCACTAGGACTCTTGATACGCAGTATTTT. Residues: CASTRTLDTQYF.

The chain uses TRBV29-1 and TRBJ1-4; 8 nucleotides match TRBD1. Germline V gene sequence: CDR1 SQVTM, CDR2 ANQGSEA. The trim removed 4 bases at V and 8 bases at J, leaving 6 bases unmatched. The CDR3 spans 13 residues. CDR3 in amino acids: CSVGTGLREKLFF. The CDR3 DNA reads TGCAGCGTTGGGACAGGGCTGAGGGAAAAACTGTTTTTT.